This T cell receptor (beta chain) was obtained from a study of shared clonotypes between healthy human individuals. The CDR3 length is 14 residues. Germline V gives CDR1 MNHEY, CDR2 SMNVEV (reference sequence). Between the trimmed V and J ends, which lost 7 bases and 0 bases, there was a span of 12 bases. Measured with immunoSEQ multiplex PCR; TCRdb has only the in-frame clones, and not every one. This table has roughly 1,500,000 clones, around 98.5% appearing once. V usage is TRBV27 and J usage is TRBJ1-2; D not resolved. The source is a man aged 25 to 40 in good health. The sample taken for sequencing was naive CD4+ T cells sorted from blood. Subset of the sample: CD45RA+ positively selected. Written as DNA, the CDR3 is TGTGCCAGCATCCCAGGCAACCCTAACTATGGCTACACCTTC. As protein: CASIPGNPNYGYTF.